The 9 T cell receptor beta chains below come from one sample, sequenced in a study of control samples from healthy donors and cancer patients. This table comes from immunoSEQ multiplex PCR, and its TCRdb copy is limited to in-frame clones, with some not included. The table lists some 170,000 clones, roughly 94% of them singletons, with around 15% in the top ten. Sequenced sample: PBMCs. The receptors were gathered from a man in his fifties or sixties with colorectal cancer.

The rearrangement joins TRBV5-1 to TRBJ2-7, with D possibly matching TRBD1 (6 bases). The V end was cut by 1 base, the J end by 2 bases, with 16 bases between. CDR1 SGHRS and CDR2 YFSETQ come from the germline V gene. This CDR3 has 16 residues. The CDR3 region is CASSLSPRQETYEQYF. The CDR3 DNA sequence: TGCGCCAGCAGCTTGTCCCCGAGACAGGAGACCTACGAGCAGTACTTC. Combining the CDR3 with reference TRBV5-1 and TRBJ2-7 gives the whole variable domain KAGVTQTPRYLIKTRGQQVTLSCSPISGHRSVSWYQQTPGQGLQFLFEYFSETQRNKGNFPGRFSGRQFSNSRSEMNVSTLELGDSALYLCASSLSPRQETYEQYFGPGTRLTVT.

The rearrangement joins TRBV6-5 to TRBJ1-1; 7 bases are a match to TRBD1. Trimming cost V 0 bases and J 7 bases; bases outside gene matches: 2. The germline V gene encodes CDR1 MNHEY and CDR2 SVGAGI. The CDR3 covers 13 residues. In nucleotides, the CDR3 is TGTGCCAGCAGTTACTCGAGGGACAGTGAAGCTTTCTTT. Protein: CASSYSRDSEAFF.

This clone was observed a handful of times. This chain uses TRBV2 with TRBJ2-7, with D perhaps being TRBD1 or TRBD2 (6 bases each). CDR3 size: 13 residues. V gave up 3 bases and J gave up 6 bases, with 12 bases separating them. The germline V gene encodes CDR1 SNHLY and CDR2 FYNNEI. CDR3 in DNA: TGTGCCAGCAGTGAGTGGGGGGCCAGCGAGCAGTACTTC. Amino acid sequence: CASSEWGASEQYF. Full variable domain (rest looked up from reference TRBV2 and TRBJ2-7): EPEVTQTPSHQVTQMGQEVILRCVPISNHLYFYWYRQILGQKVEFLVSFYNNEISEKSEIFDDQFSVERPDGSNFTLKIRSTKLEDSAMYFCASSEWGASEQYFGPGTRLTVT.

This chain links TRBV5-5 with TRBJ2-3; possible D gene TRBD1, 5 bases. The CDR3 loop spans 14 amino acids. V gave up 0 bases and J gave up 4 bases, with 9 bases separating them. Germline lookup yields CDR1 SGHKS and CDR2 YYEKEE (reference sequence). Here the CDR3 reads CASSLAWGPDTQYF. The CDR3 region has the DNA TGTGCCAGCAGCTTGGCTTGGGGCCCAGATACGCAGTATTTT.

V usage is TRBV5-6 and J usage is TRBJ1-3; the D is unclear. Germline assignment: CDR1 SGHDT and CDR2 YYEEEE. V was cut by 3 bases and J by 7 bases, with 8 bases left in between. This CDR3 has 12 amino acids. CDR3 loop: CASSSTGNTIYF. CDR3 DNA sequence: TGTGCCAGCAGCTCAACCGGGAACACCATATATTTT.

The chain uses TRBV5-1 and TRBJ2-5; 7 bases are a match to TRBD2. The CDR3 has 15 residues. The V gene end was trimmed by 1 base and the J gene end by 6 bases; junction bases not matched to a gene: 9. Per the germline V gene, CDR1 is SGHRS and CDR2 is YFSETQ. The CDR3 here is CASSLKQGGSQTQYF. Written as DNA, the CDR3 is TGCGCCAGCAGCTTGAAGCAGGGCGGGAGTCAGACCCAGTACTTC.

The chain combines TRBV9 with TRBJ1-1, with 7 nucleotides matching TRBD1. V dropped 4 bases and J dropped 4; count of bases not matched to a gene: 7. From germline, CDR1 is SGDLS and CDR2 YYNGEE. The CDR3 is 14 amino acids. The CDR3 here is CASSLLGGLTEAFF. CDR3 nucleotides: TGTGCCAGCAGCCTCCTAGGGGGCCTCACTGAAGCTTTCTTT.

The V gene is TRBV7-9, the J gene TRBJ2-1; D possibly matches TRBD1 or TRBD2 (6 bases each). The CDR3 extends over 15 amino acids. The germline V and J ends were trimmed by 5 bases and 2 bases, with 13 bases remaining between them. Germline V gene sequence: CDR1 SEHNR, CDR2 FQNEAQ (reference sequence). The CDR3 coding sequence is TGTGCCAGCAGCCCCCGGGGGCCCACCTACAATGAGCAGTTCTTC. Translated, it gives CASSPRGPTYNEQFF.

This clone has only one observation. The CDR3 DNA reads TGCGCCAGCAGTCTGAGGGAGGGAAACACCATATATTTT. Amino acids: CASSLREGNTIYF. V usage is TRBV5-1 and J usage is TRBJ1-3; no reliable D call. The CDR3 spans 13 residues. V was cut by 5 bases and J by 4 bases, with 10 bases left in between. From germline, CDR1 is SGHRS and CDR2 YFSETQ.